These T cell receptor beta chains were read from a single sample in a study of PD-L1 blockade in urothelial cancer. Profiling relied on immunoSEQ multiplex PCR, and the TCRdb table lists in-frame clones only, not all of them. This sample carries about 72,000 clones, about 86% of them seen once, and the ten largest clones take 15%. The specimen was PBMCs, collected around atezolizumab (anti-PD-L1) treatment. These receptor sequences come from a man aged 60 to 75 with urothelial cancer. Each CDR3 is given with its conserved first and last residue. Fields, in order: V gene, CDR3 length, J gene, CDR3 protein.

TRBV7-3	17	TRBJ2-3	CASSPQGGQGAADTQYF
TRBV10-1	18	TRBJ2-3	CASSEFPRFGQGPDTQYF
TRBV13	13	TRBJ2-2	CASSLQGTGELFF
TRBV5-1	13	TRBJ2-7	CASPGTGIGEQYF
TRBV6-1	14	TRBJ1-4	CASSKQETNEKLFF
TRBV7-9	15	TRBJ2-7	CASSLDRARNDEQYF
TRBV30	14	TRBJ1-2	CAWSVRRSYYGYTF
TRBV19	15	TRBJ2-3	CASSMTGGSTDTQYF
TRBV7-9	15	TRBJ2-7	CASSSDREGLSRQYF
TRBV28	15	TRBJ1-4	CASSSRGASNEKLFF
TRBV27	16	TRBJ2-2	CASSLVALAGGGELFF
TRBV11-3	14	TRBJ1-2	CASSRQGANYGYTF
TRBV27	15	TRBJ2-7	CASSLGTSGTYEQYF
TRBV19	12	TRBJ2-5	CASRDRGETQYF
TRBV29-1	16	TRBJ2-7	CSDLRRDGVSAYEQYF
TRBV11-3	14	TRBJ1-4	CASSSQGGYEKLFF